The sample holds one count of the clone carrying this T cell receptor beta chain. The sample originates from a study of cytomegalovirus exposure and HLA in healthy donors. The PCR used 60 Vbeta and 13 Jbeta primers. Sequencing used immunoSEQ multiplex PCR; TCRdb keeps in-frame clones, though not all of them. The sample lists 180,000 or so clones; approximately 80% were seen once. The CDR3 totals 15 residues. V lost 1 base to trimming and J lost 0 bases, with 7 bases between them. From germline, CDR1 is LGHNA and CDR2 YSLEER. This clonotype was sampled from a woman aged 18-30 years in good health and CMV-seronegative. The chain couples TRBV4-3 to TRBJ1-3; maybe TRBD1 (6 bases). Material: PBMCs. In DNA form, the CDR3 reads TGCGCCAGCAGCCAAGGAGGGGGCTCTGGAAACACCATATATTTT. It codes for CASSQGGGSGNTIYF.